The next 25 T cell receptor beta chains were all read from a single sample in a study of cytotoxic CD8 clonotypes in ibrutinib-treated CLL. Using immunoSEQ multiplex PCR, the repertoire was profiled, and TCRdb retains in-frame clones only, with some absent. This sample has some 20,000 clones; about 68% occur once, and the top ten carry approximately 7.7%. The sequenced sample was PBMCs, obtained before ibrutinib treatment. The receptors were sampled from a human donor with chronic lymphocytic leukemia.

The chain recombines TRBV19 with TRBJ1-3; maybe TRBD1 (5 bases). This CDR3 has 14 residues. CDR1 is LNHDA, CDR2 SQIVND, per germline (reference sequence). Deletions cut 8 bases from V and 0 bases from J, with 11 bases between. In DNA, the CDR3 is TGTGCCAGTGATCCGGGGGACTCTGGAAACACCATATATTTT. It is translated as CASDPGDSGNTIYF.

The rearrangement uses TRBV10-3 and TRBJ1-4; weak D call: TRBD1 (5 bases). Trimming stripped 6 bases from V and 3 bases from J, with 17 bases between. The CDR3 length is 16 residues. Germline loops: CDR1 ENHRY, CDR2 SYGVKD. This CDR3 reads CAISSAVQGANEKLFF. The CDR3 region has the DNA TGTGCCATCAGCTCCGCGGTCCAGGGTGCTAATGAAAAACTGTTTTTT.

Written as DNA, the CDR3 is TGCGCCAGCAGCTCGGGCGAGGTGGCTAATGAAAAACTGTTTTTT. It codes for CASSSGEVANEKLFF. The rearrangement joins TRBV5-1 to TRBJ1-4; D call uncertain. Trimming stripped 3 bases from V and 3 bases from J, with 12 bases between. The germline V gene has CDR1 SGHRS and CDR2 YFSETQ. The CDR3 totals 15 residues.

V is TRBV5-4 and J is TRBJ2-3; TRBD2 matches at 7 bases. V trimming: 0 bases; J trimming: 0 bases; junction bases outside the gene matches: 10. CDR3 length: 18 amino acids. The germline V gene encodes CDR1 SGHNT and CDR2 YYREEE (reference sequence). CDR3 coding DNA: TGTGCCAGCAGCTTGGGCCTAGCGGATATTGTAAGCACAGATACGCAGTATTTT. It translates to CASSLGLADIVSTDTQYF. Complete variable domain (other parts from reference TRBV5-4 and TRBJ2-3): ETGVTQSPTHLIKTRGQQVTLRCSSQSGHNTVSWYQQALGQGPQFIFQYYREEENGRGNFPPRFSGLQFPNYSSELNVNALELDDSALYLCASSLGLADIVSTDTQYFGPGTRLTVL.

The V gene is TRBV5-1, the J gene TRBJ1-5; TRBD1 might be the D (5 bases). CDR1 is SGHRS and CDR2 is YFSETQ in the germline V gene. CDR3 length: 14 amino acids. Trimming removed 1 base at V and 5 bases at J, with 10 bases between. This CDR3 is CASSLMAGHQPQHF. The CDR3 bases are TGCGCCAGCAGCTTGATGGCAGGGCATCAGCCCCAGCATTTT. Variable domain in full (rest from reference TRBV5-1 and TRBJ1-5): KAGVTQTPRYLIKTRGQQVTLSCSPISGHRSVSWYQQTPGQGLQFLFEYFSETQRNKGNFPGRFSGRQFSNSRSEMNVSTLELGDSALYLCASSLMAGHQPQHFGDGTRLSIL.

The rearrangement joins TRBV4-2 to TRBJ1-1; unclear D gene. The V end lost 0 bases, the J end lost 0 bases, and 11 bases lay between the germline ends. CDR1 LGHNA and CDR2 YNFKEQ come from the germline V gene. The CDR3 extends over 16 amino acids. The CDR3 loop reads CASSQDPGPMNTEAFF. As DNA, the CDR3 is TGTGCCAGCAGCCAAGACCCTGGACCAATGAACACTGAAGCTTTCTTT.

The chain combines TRBV6-1 with TRBJ1-6; weak D call: TRBD1 (5 bases). This CDR3 region has 16 residues. Trimming removed 2 bases at V and 3 bases at J, with 11 bases between. Per the germline V gene, CDR1 is MNHNS and CDR2 is SASEGT. The CDR3 loop is CASSELGLDYNSPLHF. The CDR3 nucleotides read TGTGCCAGCAGTGAACTGGGACTAGACTATAATTCACCCCTCCACTTT.

The J gene is TRBJ2-7, the V gene TRBV9; D might be TRBD1 (6 bases). Trimming shortened V by 0 bases and J by 3 bases, and 19 bases separated the two germline ends. This CDR3 is built from 17 residues. From germline, CDR1 is SGDLS and CDR2 YYNGEE. CDR3 DNA sequence: TGTGCCAGCAGCGTAGCTTTTACAGGGCTATCCTACTACGAGCAGTACTTC. Encoded protein: CASSVAFTGLSYYEQYF.

J is TRBJ2-7 and V is TRBV19, with a possible D match to TRBD2 (5 bases). The CDR3 is 14 residues long. CDR1 LNHDA and CDR2 SQIVND come from the germline V gene (reference sequence). Trimming removed 7 bases at V and 5 bases at J, with 18 bases between. This chain's CDR3 is CASIKRRVRNEQYF. The CDR3 bases are TGTGCCAGTATCAAGAGGCGGGTTAGGAACGAGCAGTACTTC.

This clone has more than one count but fewer than ten. V gene TRBV19 combines with J gene TRBJ1-2; tentatively, D is TRBD1 (5 bases). The CDR3 totals 18 residues. Trimming removed 9 bases from V and 0 bases from J, with 26 bases in between. Per the germline V gene, CDR1 is LNHDA and CDR2 is SQIVND (reference sequence). The CDR3: CASRQSGDGVRANYGYTF. For the CDR3, the DNA is TGTGCCAGCCGACAATCGGGGGACGGGGTCCGAGCTAACTATGGCTACACCTTC. The full variable domain, in which reference TRBV19 and TRBJ1-2 provide the parts outside the CDR3, is DGGITQSPKYLFRKEGQNVTLSCEQNLNHDAMYWYRQDPGQGLRLIYYSQIVNDFQKGDIAEGYSVSREKKESFPLTVTSAQKNPTAFYLCASRQSGDGVRANYGYTFGSGTRLTVV.

The chain employs TRBV28 and TRBJ1-2; TRBD1 matches 7 bases. The CDR3 is 18 amino acids. CDR1 is MDHEN, CDR2 SYDVKM, per germline. V trimming: 2 bases; J trimming: 0 bases; junction bases outside the gene matches: 12. Here the CDR3 DNA reads TGTGCCAGCAGTTTACCCGTCGGGACAGCCCTTTCTAACTATGGCTACACCTTC. It specifies CASSLPVGTALSNYGYTF.

This clone was counted between two and nine times. V usage is TRBV7-6 and J usage is TRBJ1-5; TRBD1 might be the D (5 bases). V was pared by 8 bases and J by 6 bases, with 11 bases between. The CDR3 consists of 12 residues. CDR1 is SGHVS, CDR2 FNYEAQ, per germline. CDR3 protein: CASSGIGQPQHF. CDR3 coding DNA: TGTGCCAGCTCAGGGATTGGTCAGCCCCAGCATTTT.

The rearrangement joins TRBV2 to TRBJ1-4, with D unresolved. Trimming pared 2 bases from V and 8 bases from J, leaving 12 bases between. CDR3 length equals 14 residues. CDR1 is SNHLY, CDR2 FYNNEI, per germline. CDR3 bases: TGTGCCAGCAGTGAACCCGAAACGGGGGAAAAACTGTTTTTT. The encoded protein is CASSEPETGEKLFF.

The chain joins TRBV30 to TRBJ1-5; the D is unclear. This CDR3 region has 13 residues. The germline V gene has CDR1 GTSNPN and CDR2 SVGIG (reference sequence). The V end was cut by 3 bases, the J end by 3 bases, with 9 bases between. CDR3 sequence (DNA): TGTGCCTGGAGCTCGGGCCACAATCAGCCCCAGCATTTT. It is translated as CAWSSGHNQPQHF.

This clone was detected once. The chain has TRBV9 and TRBJ1-4; D gene uncertain. The CDR3 is made up of 17 amino acids. In germline, CDR1 is SGDLS, CDR2 YYNGEE. V was shortened by 3 bases and J by 0 bases, with 15 bases between the two germline ends. CDR3 amino acids: CASSGTGSTATNEKLFF. The CDR3 DNA reads TGTGCCAGCAGCGGGACGGGGAGCACTGCAACTAATGAAAAACTGTTTTTT.

The chain couples TRBV5-1 to TRBJ2-1, with no clear D. This CDR3 contains 13 residues. Between the trimmed V and J ends, which lost 4 bases and 4 bases, there was a span of 9 bases. Germline values: CDR1 SGHRS, CDR2 YFSETQ. This CDR3 is CASSRDSYNEQFF. The CDR3 DNA sequence: TGCGCCAGCAGCCGTGACTCGTACAATGAGCAGTTCTTC.

This clone was recorded only once. V gene TRBV18 combines with J gene TRBJ2-1; no clear D gene. This CDR3 spans 14 amino acids. V lost 4 bases and J lost 0, with 7 bases in between. Germline lookup yields CDR1 KGHSH and CDR2 LQKENI. In nucleotides, the CDR3 is TGTGCCAGCTCACACTCCTCCTCCTACAATGAGCAGTTCTTC. Residues: CASSHSSSYNEQFF.

The V call is TRBV7-8, the J call TRBJ1-1; D possibly corresponds to TRBD1 (6 bases). V lost 5 bases and J 1 base, leaving 17 bases between the germline ends. CDR1 is SGHVS and CDR2 is FQNEAQ in the germline V gene. The CDR3 covers 16 residues. CDR3 coding DNA: TGTGCCAGCAGCACTAGCTACAGGGCCCCGAACACTGAAGCTTTCTTT. Protein sequence: CASSTSYRAPNTEAFF.

The genes are TRBV6-1 and TRBJ1-4; TRBD1 is a possible D gene (6 bases). CDR1 and CDR2 from the germline V gene are MNHNS and SASEGT. The V gene lost 4 bases and the J gene lost 2 bases, with 20 bases spanning the gap. This CDR3 spans 18 amino acids. The CDR3 reads CASSGLRRQGTTNEKLFF. The CDR3 coding sequence is TGTGCCAGCAGTGGCCTTAGGAGGCAGGGGACTACTAATGAAAAACTGTTTTTT.

The chain links TRBV9 to TRBJ2-7; 10 positions match TRBD2. CDR3 size: 19 residues. The trim removed 4 bases at V and 0 bases at J, leaving 16 bases unmatched. Germline V gene sequence: CDR1 SGDLS, CDR2 YYNGEE. The CDR3 protein is CASSLTTIGAGGSSYEQYF. The CDR3, as DNA: TGTGCCAGCAGCCTAACAACCATCGGAGCGGGAGGGAGCTCCTACGAGCAGTACTTC. Full variable domain (remainder filled in from reference TRBV9 and TRBJ2-7): DSGVTQTPKHLITATGQRVTLRCSPRSGDLSVYWYQQSLDQGLQFLIQYYNGEERAKGNILERFSAQQFPDLHSELNLSSLELGDSALYFCASSLTTIGAGGSSYEQYFGPGTRLTVT.

This clone showed up just once. J is TRBJ1-3 and V is TRBV5-5; no clear D. Germline V gene lookup returns CDR1 SGHKS and CDR2 YYEKEE (reference sequence). V was clipped by 2 bases and J by 0 bases, with 6 bases between them. The CDR3 is made up of 14 amino acids. The CDR3 loop reads CASSLGSSGNTIYF. The CDR3 DNA reads as TGTGCCAGCAGCTTAGGGAGCTCTGGAAACACCATATATTTT. Looking up the rest from reference TRBV5-5 and TRBJ1-3 gives the full variable domain: DAGVTQSPTHLIKTRGQQVTLRCSPISGHKSVSWYQQVLGQGPQFIFQYYEKEERGRGNFPDRFSARQFPNYSSELNVNALLLGDSALYLCASSLGSSGNTIYFGEGSWLTVV.

CDR3 protein: CASSQAGHIAKNIQYF. In DNA, the CDR3 is TGTGCCAGCAGCCAAGCGGGACATATAGCCAAAAACATTCAGTACTTC. J is TRBJ2-4 and V is TRBV28; TRBD2 is a possible D gene (7 bases). CDR3 length: 16 amino acids. Germline V gene data show CDR1 as MDHEN and CDR2 as SYDVKM. V lost 6 bases, J lost 0 bases, and 15 bases lay in between.

The chain recombines TRBV18 with TRBJ1-2; D possibly corresponds to TRBD1 (6 bases). The CDR3 contains 14 residues. In germline, CDR1 is KGHSH, CDR2 LQKENI. Trimming took 2 bases from V and 5 from J, leaving 12 bases between them. DNA for the CDR3: TGTGCCAGCTCACCAGCGGGGGGCGTTTATGGCTACACCTTC. Protein: CASSPAGGVYGYTF.

The chain joins TRBV5-6 to TRBJ1-3, with D possibly being TRBD1 (5 bases). The ends were cut back, 3 bases at V and 1 base at J, with 17 bases in the middle. The CDR3 consists of 17 residues. Per the germline V gene, CDR1 is SGHDT and CDR2 is YYEEEE. CDR3 nucleotide sequence: TGTGCCAGCAGCTCGTTCGGGGACGGAGCTTCTGGAAACACCATATATTTT. Its translation is CASSSFGDGASGNTIYF.

This chain uses TRBV29-1 with TRBJ1-1; D is possibly TRBD1 (5 bases). Germline CDR1 SQVTM, CDR2 ANQGSEA. This CDR3 has 11 amino acids. Between the trimmed V and J ends, which lost 2 bases and 9 bases, there was a span of 10 bases. In DNA form, the CDR3 reads TGCAGCGTTGAATCTGGGGCTAAAGCTTTCTTT. Translated, it gives CSVESGAKAFF.